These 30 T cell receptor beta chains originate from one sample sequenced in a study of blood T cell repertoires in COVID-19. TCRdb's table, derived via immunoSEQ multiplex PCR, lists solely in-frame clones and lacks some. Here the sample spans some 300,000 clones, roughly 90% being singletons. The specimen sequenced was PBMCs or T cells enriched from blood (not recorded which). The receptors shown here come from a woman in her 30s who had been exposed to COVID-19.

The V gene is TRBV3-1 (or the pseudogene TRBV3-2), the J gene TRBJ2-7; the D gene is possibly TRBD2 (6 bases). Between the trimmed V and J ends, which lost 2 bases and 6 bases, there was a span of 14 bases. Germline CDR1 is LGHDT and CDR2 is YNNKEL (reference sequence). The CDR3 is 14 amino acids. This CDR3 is CASSQSGLGGEQYF. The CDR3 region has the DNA TGTGCCAGCAGCCAATCGGGACTTGGAGGCGAGCAGTACTTC.

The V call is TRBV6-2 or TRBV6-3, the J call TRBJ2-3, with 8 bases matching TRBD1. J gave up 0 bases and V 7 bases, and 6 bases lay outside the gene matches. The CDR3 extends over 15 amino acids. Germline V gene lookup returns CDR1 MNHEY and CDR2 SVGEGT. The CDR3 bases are TGTGCCAGCATCCCGGACAGGGCGAGCACAGATACGCAGTATTTT. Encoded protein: CASIPDRASTDTQYF.

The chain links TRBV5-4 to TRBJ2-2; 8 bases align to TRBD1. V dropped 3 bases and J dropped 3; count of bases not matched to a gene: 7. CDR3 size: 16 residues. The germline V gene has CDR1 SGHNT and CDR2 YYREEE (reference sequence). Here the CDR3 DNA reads TGTGCCAGCAGCTCGAAAGGACAGGGAGACACCGGGGAGCTGTTTTTT. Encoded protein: CASSSKGQGDTGELFF.

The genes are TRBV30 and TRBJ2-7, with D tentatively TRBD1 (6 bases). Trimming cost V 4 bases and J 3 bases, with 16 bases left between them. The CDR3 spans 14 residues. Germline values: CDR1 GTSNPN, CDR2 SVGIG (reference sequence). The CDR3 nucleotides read TGTGCCTGGAAGTATAGGACAGAGTACTACGAGCAGTACTTC. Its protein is CAWKYRTEYYEQYF.

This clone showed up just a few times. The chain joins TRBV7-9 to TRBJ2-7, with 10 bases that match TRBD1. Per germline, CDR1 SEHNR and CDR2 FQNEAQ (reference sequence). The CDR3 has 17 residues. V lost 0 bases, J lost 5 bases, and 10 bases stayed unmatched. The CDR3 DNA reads TGTGCCAGCAGCTTAGCAGCCTTACGACAGGGGGCGAACGAGCAGTACTTC. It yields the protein CASSLAALRQGANEQYF.

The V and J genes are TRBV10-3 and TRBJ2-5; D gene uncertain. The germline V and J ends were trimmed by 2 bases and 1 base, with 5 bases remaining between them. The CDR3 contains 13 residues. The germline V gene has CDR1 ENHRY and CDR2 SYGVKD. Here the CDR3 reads CAISENSQETQYF. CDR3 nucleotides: TGTGCCATCAGTGAGAACAGCCAAGAGACCCAGTACTTC.

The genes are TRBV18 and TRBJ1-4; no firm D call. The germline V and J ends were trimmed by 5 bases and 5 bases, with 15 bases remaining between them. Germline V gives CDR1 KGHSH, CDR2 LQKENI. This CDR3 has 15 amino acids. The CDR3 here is CASSTSGLENEKLFF. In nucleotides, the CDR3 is TGTGCCAGCTCAACTTCGGGTCTAGAAAATGAAAAACTGTTTTTT. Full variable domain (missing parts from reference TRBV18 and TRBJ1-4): NAGVMQNPRHLVRRRGQEARLRCSPMKGHSHVYWYRQLPEEGLKFMVYLQKENIIDESGMPKERFSAEFPKEGPSILRIQQVVRGDSAAYFCASSTSGLENEKLFFGSGTQLSVL.

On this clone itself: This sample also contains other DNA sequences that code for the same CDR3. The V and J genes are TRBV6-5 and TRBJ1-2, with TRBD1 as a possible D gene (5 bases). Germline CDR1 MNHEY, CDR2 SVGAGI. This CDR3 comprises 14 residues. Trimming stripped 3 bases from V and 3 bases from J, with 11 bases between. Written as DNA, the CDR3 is TGTGCCAGCAGTTATTTTGGGGGGGACTATGGCTACACCTTC. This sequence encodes CASSYFGGDYGYTF.

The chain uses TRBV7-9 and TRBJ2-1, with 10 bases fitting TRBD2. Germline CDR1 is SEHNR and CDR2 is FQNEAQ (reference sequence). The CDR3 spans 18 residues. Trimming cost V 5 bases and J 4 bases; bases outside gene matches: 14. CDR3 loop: CASSPVALAGATYNEQFF. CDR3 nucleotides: TGTGCCAGCAGCCCAGTAGCCCTAGCGGGGGCCACATACAATGAGCAGTTCTTC. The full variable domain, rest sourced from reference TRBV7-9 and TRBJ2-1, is DTGVSQNPRHKITKRGQNVTFRCDPISEHNRLYWYRQTLGQGPEFLTYFQNEAQLEKSRLLSDRFSAERPKGSFSTLEIQRTEQGDSAMYLCASSPVALAGATYNEQFFGPGTRLTVL.

CDR3 sequence reads: CASSLTGGPYQPQHF. The DNA for the CDR3 is TGTGCCAGCAGCTTAACGGGGGGCCCTTATCAGCCCCAGCATTTT. The chain is built from TRBV11-2 and TRBJ1-5, with D maybe TRBD1 (6 bases). This CDR3 comprises 15 residues. Germline CDR1 reads SGHAT; CDR2 reads FQNNGV. V dropped 2 bases and J dropped 5 bases, with 13 bases sitting between them.

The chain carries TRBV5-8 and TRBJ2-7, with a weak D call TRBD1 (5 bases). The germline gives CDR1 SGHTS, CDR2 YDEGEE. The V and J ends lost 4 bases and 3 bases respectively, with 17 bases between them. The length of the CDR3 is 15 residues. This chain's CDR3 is CASSLEAGPFYEQYF. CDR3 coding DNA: TGTGCCAGCAGCCTCGAGGCAGGGCCCTTCTACGAGCAGTACTTC.

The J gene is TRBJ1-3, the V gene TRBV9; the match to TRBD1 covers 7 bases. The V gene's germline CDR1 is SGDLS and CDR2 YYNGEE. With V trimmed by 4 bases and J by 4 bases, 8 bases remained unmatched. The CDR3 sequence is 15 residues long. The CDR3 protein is CASSPKTGSGNTIYF. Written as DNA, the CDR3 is TGTGCCAGCAGCCCTAAGACAGGGTCCGGAAACACCATATATTTT.

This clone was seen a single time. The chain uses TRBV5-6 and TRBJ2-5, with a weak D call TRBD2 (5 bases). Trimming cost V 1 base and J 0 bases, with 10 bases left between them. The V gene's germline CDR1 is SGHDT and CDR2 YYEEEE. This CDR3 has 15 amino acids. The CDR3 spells CASSLPLAHQETQYF. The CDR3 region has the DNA TGTGCCAGCAGCTTGCCCCTAGCTCACCAAGAGACCCAGTACTTC.

In DNA, the CDR3 is TGCGCCAGCAGCTTCGGCGGGGGGGGCTCCTACAATGAGCAGTTCTTC. Translating it yields CASSFGGGGSYNEQFF. The chain joins TRBV5-1 to TRBJ2-1, with 9 positions matching TRBD2. This CDR3 contains 16 residues. The V segment lost 2 bases and the J segment 0 bases; nucleotides outside the gene matches: 3. The V gene's germline CDR1 is SGHRS and CDR2 YFSETQ.

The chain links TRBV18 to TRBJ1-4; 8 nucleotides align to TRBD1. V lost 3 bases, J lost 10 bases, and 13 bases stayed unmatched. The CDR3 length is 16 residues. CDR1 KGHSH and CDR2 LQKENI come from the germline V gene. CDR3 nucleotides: TGTGCCAGCTCACCGACTAAGGACAGGGCGGGTGGAAAACTGTTTTTT. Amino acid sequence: CASSPTKDRAGGKLFF.

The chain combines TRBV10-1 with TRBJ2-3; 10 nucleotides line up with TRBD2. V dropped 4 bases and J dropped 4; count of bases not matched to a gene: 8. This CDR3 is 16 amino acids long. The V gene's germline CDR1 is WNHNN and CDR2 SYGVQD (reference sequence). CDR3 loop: CASSVSSGGQADTQYF. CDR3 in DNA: TGCGCCAGCAGTGTGTCTAGCGGGGGACAAGCAGATACGCAGTATTTT.

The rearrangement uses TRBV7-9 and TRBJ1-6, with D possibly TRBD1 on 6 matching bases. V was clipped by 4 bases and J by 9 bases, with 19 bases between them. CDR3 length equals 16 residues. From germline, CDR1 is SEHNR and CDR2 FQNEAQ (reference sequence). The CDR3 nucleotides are TGTGCCAGCAGCTCCAATTCGGGGGGCTCAGGTTCACCCCTCCACTTT. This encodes CASSSNSGGSGSPLHF.

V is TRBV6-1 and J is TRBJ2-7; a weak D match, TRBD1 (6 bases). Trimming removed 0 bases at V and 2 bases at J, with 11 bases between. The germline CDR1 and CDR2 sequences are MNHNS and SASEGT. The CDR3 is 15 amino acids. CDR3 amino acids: CASSEAGTLAYEQYF. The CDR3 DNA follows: TGTGCCAGCAGTGAAGCCGGGACATTAGCCTACGAGCAGTACTTC.

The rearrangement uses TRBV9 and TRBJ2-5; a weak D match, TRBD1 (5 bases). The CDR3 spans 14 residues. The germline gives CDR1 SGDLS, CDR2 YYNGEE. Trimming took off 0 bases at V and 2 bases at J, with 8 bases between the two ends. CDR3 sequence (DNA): TGTGCCAGCAGCGTAGTCGGACATCAAGAGACCCAGTACTTC. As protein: CASSVVGHQETQYF.

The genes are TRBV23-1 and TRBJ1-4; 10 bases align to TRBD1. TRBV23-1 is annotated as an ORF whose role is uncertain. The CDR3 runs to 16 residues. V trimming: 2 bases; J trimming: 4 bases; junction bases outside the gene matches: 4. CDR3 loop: CASSQPRDRGNEKLFF. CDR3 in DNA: TGCGCCAGCAGTCAACCCCGGGACAGGGGTAATGAAAAACTGTTTTTT.

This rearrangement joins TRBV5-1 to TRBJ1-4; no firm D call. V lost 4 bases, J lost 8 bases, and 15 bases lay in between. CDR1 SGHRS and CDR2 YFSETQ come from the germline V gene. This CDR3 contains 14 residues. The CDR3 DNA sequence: TGCGCCAGCAGCGCACGGCAATACGGGGAAAAACTGTTTTTT. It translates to CASSARQYGEKLFF.

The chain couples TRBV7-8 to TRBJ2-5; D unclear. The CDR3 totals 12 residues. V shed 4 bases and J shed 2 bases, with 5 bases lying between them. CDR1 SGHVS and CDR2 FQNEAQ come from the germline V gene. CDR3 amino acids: CASSSRQETQYF. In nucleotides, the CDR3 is TGTGCCAGCAGCTCCCGGCAAGAGACCCAGTACTTC.

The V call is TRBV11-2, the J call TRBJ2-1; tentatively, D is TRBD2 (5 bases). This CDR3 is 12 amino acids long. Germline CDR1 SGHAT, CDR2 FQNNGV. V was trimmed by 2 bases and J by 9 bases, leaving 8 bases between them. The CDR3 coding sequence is TGTGCCAGCAGCTTATACGGGGTTGAGCAGTTCTTC. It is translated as CASSLYGVEQFF. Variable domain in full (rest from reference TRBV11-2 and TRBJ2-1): EAGVAQSPRYKIIEKRQSVAFWCNPISGHATLYWYQQILGQGPKLLIQFQNNGVVDDSQLPKDRFSAERLKGVDSTLKIQPAKLEDSAVYLCASSLYGVEQFFGPGTRLTVL.

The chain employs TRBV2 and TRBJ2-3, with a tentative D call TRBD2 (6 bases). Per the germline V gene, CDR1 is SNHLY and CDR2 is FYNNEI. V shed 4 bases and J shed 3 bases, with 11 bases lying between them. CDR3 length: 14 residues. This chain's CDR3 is CASSVLAVTDTQYF. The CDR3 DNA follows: TGTGCCAGCAGTGTATTAGCGGTGACAGATACGCAGTATTTT.

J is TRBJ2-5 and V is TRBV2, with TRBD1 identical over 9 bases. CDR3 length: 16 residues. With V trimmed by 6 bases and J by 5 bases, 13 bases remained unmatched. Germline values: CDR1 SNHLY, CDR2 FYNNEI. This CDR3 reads CASSVDWTGVVETQYF. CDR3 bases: TGTGCCAGCAGCGTCGACTGGACAGGGGTGGTGGAGACCCAGTACTTC.

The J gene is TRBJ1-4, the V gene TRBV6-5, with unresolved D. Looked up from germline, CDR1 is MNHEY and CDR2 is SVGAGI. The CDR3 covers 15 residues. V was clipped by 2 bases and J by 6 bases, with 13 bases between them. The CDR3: CASSYAGKVYEKLFF. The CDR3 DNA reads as TGTGCCAGCAGTTACGCCGGGAAAGTTTATGAAAAACTGTTTTTT.

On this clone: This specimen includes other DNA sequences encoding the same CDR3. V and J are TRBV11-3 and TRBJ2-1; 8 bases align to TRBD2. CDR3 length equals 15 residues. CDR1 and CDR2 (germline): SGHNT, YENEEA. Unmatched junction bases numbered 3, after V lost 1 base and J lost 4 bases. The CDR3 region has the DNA TGTGCCAGCAGCTTAGGCGGGGGGTCTTACAATGAGCAGTTCTTC. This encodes CASSLGGGSYNEQFF.

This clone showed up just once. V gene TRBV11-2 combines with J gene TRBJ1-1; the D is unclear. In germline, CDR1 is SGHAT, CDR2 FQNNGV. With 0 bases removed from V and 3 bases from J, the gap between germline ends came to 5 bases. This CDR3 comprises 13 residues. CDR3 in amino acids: CASSLERDTEAFF. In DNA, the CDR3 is TGTGCCAGCAGCTTAGAACGGGACACTGAAGCTTTCTTT.

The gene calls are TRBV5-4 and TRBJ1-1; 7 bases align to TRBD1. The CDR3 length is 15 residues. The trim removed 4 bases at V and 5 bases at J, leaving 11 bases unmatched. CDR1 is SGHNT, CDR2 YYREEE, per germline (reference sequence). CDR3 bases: TGTGCCAGCAGCCCCGGGGGACAGCGGGGGACTGAAGCTTTCTTT. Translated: CASSPGGQRGTEAFF.

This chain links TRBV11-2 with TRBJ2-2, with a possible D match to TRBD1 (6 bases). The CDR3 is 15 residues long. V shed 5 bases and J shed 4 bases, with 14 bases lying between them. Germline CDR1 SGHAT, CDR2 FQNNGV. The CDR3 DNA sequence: TGTGCCAGCAGCCGAGGACAGCGGCGCACCGGGGAGCTGTTTTTT. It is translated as CASSRGQRRTGELFF.